This T cell receptor (beta chain) was documented in a study of blood T cell repertoires in COVID-19. Whole-study context: The samples span acute and convalescent COVID-19 from the United States, Italy and Spain. The analysed material was cDNA or gDNA that came from T cells, B-cell-depleted T cells, or PBMCs.

Authors' processing steps: Scientists estimated how many nucleated cells there were by amplifying reference gene primers. Only in-frame clones appear in the TCRdb table, and some are missing; sequencing was by immunoSEQ multiplex PCR. The V and J calls and clone size were taken over from that table, and D and trimming were inferred from the DNA. The table records nearly 200,000 clones, around 80% of them present only once. Per the germline V gene, CDR1 is LGHDT and CDR2 is YNNKEL (reference sequence). The CDR3 has 16 residues. V dropped 8 bases and J dropped 4; count of bases not matched to a gene: 10.

The chain joins TRBV3-1 (or the pseudogene TRBV3-2) to TRBJ2-1; 11 nucleotides align to TRBD2. The sequenced sample consisted of peripheral blood. This sequence was found in a human donor with acute or convalescent COVID-19. The donor label of this sample is uncertain. CDR3 residues: CASGIAGGPLYNEQFF. As DNA, the CDR3 is TGTGCCAGCGGGATAGCGGGAGGGCCGCTATACAATGAGCAGTTCTTC.